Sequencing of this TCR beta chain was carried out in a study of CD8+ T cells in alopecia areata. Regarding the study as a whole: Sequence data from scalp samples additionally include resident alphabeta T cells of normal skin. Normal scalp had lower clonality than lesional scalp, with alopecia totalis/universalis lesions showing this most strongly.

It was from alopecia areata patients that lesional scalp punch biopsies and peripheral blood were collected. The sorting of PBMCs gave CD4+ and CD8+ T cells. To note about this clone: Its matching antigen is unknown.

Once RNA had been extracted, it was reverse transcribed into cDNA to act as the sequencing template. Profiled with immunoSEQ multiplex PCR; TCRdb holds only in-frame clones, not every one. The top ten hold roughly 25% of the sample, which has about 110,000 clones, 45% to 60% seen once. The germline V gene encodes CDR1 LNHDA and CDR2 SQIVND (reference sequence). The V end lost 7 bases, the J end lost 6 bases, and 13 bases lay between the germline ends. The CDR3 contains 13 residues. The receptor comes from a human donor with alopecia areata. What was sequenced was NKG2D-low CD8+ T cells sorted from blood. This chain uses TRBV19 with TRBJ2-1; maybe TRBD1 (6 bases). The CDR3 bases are TGTGCCAGTACCCCGGGCAGGGGCAATGAGCAGTTCTTC. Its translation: CASTPGRGNEQFF.